The T cell receptor beta chain under discussion was sequenced for a study of T-cell reconstitution after alpha-beta-depleted transplantation in children. This CDR3 contains 17 residues. The germline V and J ends were trimmed by 6 bases and 0 bases, with 15 bases remaining between them. Germline V lookup: CDR1 PRHDT, CDR2 FYEKMQ (reference sequence). A TCRbeta library incorporating unique molecular identifiers was prepared. Each CDR3 protein gets one entry after TCRdb re-called the PCR reads with MiXCR. The sample holds about 420,000 distinct CDR3 sequences, roughly 11% seen once. Sequencing used PBMCs from the stem cell graft donor, obtained from the stem cell graft. This receptor was taken from a human donor who donated a stem cell graft to a child with acute myeloid leukemia. The V gene is TRBV13, the J gene TRBJ2-6, with D perhaps matching TRBD1 (6 bases). CDR3 sequence: CASRHIQGGSGANVLTF. CDR3 DNA sequence: TGTGCCAGCAGGCATATCCAAGGGGGCTCTGGGGCCAACGTCCTGACTTTC.